This T cell receptor beta chain was profiled in a study of T-cell memory formation after mild COVID-19. Study context: TCR clusters largely stayed donor specific.

V dropped 3 bases and J dropped 4 bases, with 14 bases sitting between them. The CDR3 consists of 14 residues. CDR1 is DFQATT, CDR2 SNEGSKA, per germline (reference sequence). Turning to this clonotype: What it binds is not known.

Constant-segment primers were used for 5'RACE, and the resulting TCR alpha and TCR beta cDNA libraries carried sample barcodes and UMIs. TCRdb redid the calling of the 5' RACE reads with MiXCR, one entry per CDR3 protein. The sample contains 240,000 or so distinct CDR3 sequences, roughly 9.4% of which appear only once. Study-level results: Contracting CD4+ clones lay largely in CM and EM, with CD8+ ones residing in EMRA.

The specimen sequenced was PBMCs or a T cell subset sorted from them (not recorded which). The sequence was obtained from a man aged 18 to 30 who had mild COVID-19 (a few samples of this study predate the infection). Cell type and time point are not known. The chain joins TRBV20-1 to TRBJ2-3; TRBD1 might be the D (6 bases). CDR3 in DNA: TGCAGTGCTAGGGCAGTAGAGGGGGCAGATACGCAGTATTTT. It translates to CSARAVEGADTQYF.